What follows describes a single TCR beta chain. The antigen is undetermined. This entry is derived from a study of Ad26.COV2.S vaccination and SARS-CoV-2 variants. The study, taken as a whole, reports: Those who received vaccine or placebo ended up with similar non-spike TCR breadth. Vaccinated individuals (as opposed to placebo recipients) had higher spike-specific TCR breadth.

The CDR3 is 16 residues long. The germline CDR1 and CDR2 sequences are SNHLY and FYNNEI. V was pared by 3 bases and J by 5 bases, with 12 bases of the junction left unmatched. The assay was immunoSEQ multiplex PCR, and TCRdb's table has in-frame clones only and misses some. This table has roughly 380,000 clones, about 91% appearing once. The sequence derives from a human donor who had recovered from COVID-19. The chain has TRBV2 and TRBJ2-5, with 7 nucleotides matching TRBD1. The source was peripheral blood, collected after recovery from COVID-19. The CDR3 DNA reads TGTGCCAGCAGTGACAGAAGGGACAGTAGGCTGGAGACCCAGTACTTC. Translated, it gives CASSDRRDSRLETQYF.